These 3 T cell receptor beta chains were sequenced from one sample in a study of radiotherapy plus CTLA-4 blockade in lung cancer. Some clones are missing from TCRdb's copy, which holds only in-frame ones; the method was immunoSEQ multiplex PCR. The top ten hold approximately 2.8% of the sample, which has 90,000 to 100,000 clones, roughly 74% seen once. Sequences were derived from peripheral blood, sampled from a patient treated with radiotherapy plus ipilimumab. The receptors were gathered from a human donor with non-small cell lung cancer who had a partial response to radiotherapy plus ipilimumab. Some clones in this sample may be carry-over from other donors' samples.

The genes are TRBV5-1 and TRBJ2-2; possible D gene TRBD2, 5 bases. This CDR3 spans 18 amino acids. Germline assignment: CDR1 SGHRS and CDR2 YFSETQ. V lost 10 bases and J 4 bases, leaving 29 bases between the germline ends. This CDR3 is CAGNSNRGARVSTGELFF. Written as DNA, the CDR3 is TGCGCCGGCAACTCCAATAGAGGAGCGCGGGTTTCCACCGGGGAGCTGTTTTTT. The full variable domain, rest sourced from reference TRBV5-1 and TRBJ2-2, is KAGVTQTPRYLIKTRGQQVTLSCSPISGHRSVSWYQQTPGQGLQFLFEYFSETQRNKGNFPGRFSGRQFSNSRSEMNVSTLELGDSALYLCAGNSNRGARVSTGELFFGEGSRLTVL.

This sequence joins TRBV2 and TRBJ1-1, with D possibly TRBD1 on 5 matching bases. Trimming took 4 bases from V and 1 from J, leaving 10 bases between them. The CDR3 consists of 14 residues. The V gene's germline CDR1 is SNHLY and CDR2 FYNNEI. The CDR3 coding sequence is TGTGCCAGCAGTGCACCCAGGGAGAACACTGAAGCTTTCTTT. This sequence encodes CASSAPRENTEAFF.

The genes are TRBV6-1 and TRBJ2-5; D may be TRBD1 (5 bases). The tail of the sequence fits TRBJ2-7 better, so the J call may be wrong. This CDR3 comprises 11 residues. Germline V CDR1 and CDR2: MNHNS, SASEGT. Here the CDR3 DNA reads TGTGCCACCCGACAGATCTACGAGCAGTACTTC. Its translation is CATRQIYEQYF.